The rows below give T cell receptor beta chains drawn from one sample of a study of CD8+ T cells in alopecia areata. Repertoires were generated with immunoSEQ multiplex PCR, while TCRdb's copy carries only in-frame clones and drops some. This table has 61,000 or so clones, around 96% appearing once. The sequences come from CD8+ T cells sorted from blood, collected at week 0. The receptors shown here come from a human donor with alopecia areata. Both conserved end residues are part of each CDR3. The D gene is left open where the match is weak.

>TRBJ2-2|TRBV7-8|-
TGTGCCAGCAGCCCCTGGACTGCACCGCGAGAGCTGTTTTTT
CASSPWTAPRELFF
>TRBJ2-1|TRBV19|TRBD1
TGTGCCAGTAGTAGGGGGACAGGGTCCAATGAGCAGTTCTTC
CASSRGTGSNEQFF
>TRBJ2-5|TRBV7-9|TRBD1
TGTGCCAGCAGCTTAAGGGACAGAGTGTGGGAGACCCAGTACTTC
CASSLRDRVWETQYF
>TRBJ2-1|TRBV5-6|-
TGTGCCAGCAGCCCGGGGTACAATGAGCAGTTCTTC
CASSPGYNEQFF
>TRBJ2-3|TRBV6-5|-
TGTGCCAGCAGTTACTATGCGGGGTCTCTAGCAGATACGCAGTATTTT
CASSYYAGSLADTQYF
>TRBJ2-6|TRBV6-5|-
TGTGCCACCACCGGGGGAACTGGGGCCAACGTCCTGACTTTC
CATTGGTGANVLTF
>TRBJ2-1|TRBV19|TRBD2
TGTGCCACCGAAGGGGACGGGGGGGCGTATAATGAGCAGTTCTTC
CATEGDGGAYNEQFF
>TRBJ2-7|TRBV19|-
TGTGCCTCAGGTAATGGGGCCTCCTACGAGCAGTACTTC
CASGNGASYEQYF
>TRBJ2-2|TRBV4-3|-
TGCGCCAGCAGCCAAGATGGTGGTTTCGGGGAGCTGTTTTTT
CASSQDGGFGELFF
>TRBJ2-3|TRBV9|-
TGTGCCAGCAGCGTAGTGGGACTCCTGGGGGATACGCAGTATTTT
CASSVVGLLGDTQYF
>TRBJ2-4|TRBV5-8|-
TGTGCCAGCAGCTTGGGGGACCCATCTCGGTACTTC
CASSLGDPSRYF